Listed below are T cell receptor beta chains from one sample, sequenced in a study of T cells in narcolepsy. Repertoires were generated with immunoSEQ multiplex PCR, while TCRdb's copy carries only in-frame clones and drops some. The table records around 26,000 clones, approximately 60% of them present only once. The sequencing input was memory (CD45RA-) CD4+ T cells from blood. The receptors shown here come from a human donor in good health. Each CDR3 is given with its conserved first and last residue. D genes are given only for firm matches. A row's size may be missing; if present it is once, few, many or a size class.

V	size	D	J	DNA	CDR3
TRBV21-1	.	.	TRBJ2-3	TGTGCCAGCACCCTCAGTATGGCAGGAGACACAGATACGCAGTATTTT	CASTLSMAGDTDTQYF
TRBV5-1	.	.	TRBJ2-1	TGCGCCAGCAGCTTGGGTGGGGCCTCCTCCTACAATGAGCAGTTCTTC	CASSLGGASSYNEQFF
TRBV7-8	.	.	TRBJ2-1	TGTGCCAGCAGCTCCCAAGGGGCCTATCTCCCTAATGAGCAGTTCTTC	CASSSQGAYLPNEQFF
TRBV30	.	.	TRBJ1-1	TGTGCCTGGGGGGTTCGCACAGGCCGACGGACTGAAGCTTTCTTT	CAWGVRTGRRTEAFF
TRBV7-2	few	.	TRBJ1-2	TGTGCCAGCAGCTTATTCCAGGTCCCCTATGGCTACACCTTC	CASSLFQVPYGYTF
TRBV6-5	few	.	TRBJ1-1	TGTGCCAGCAGTTACCCCCCCGGCGGTAACAGGGCTGAAGCTTTCTTT	CASSYPPGGNRAEAFF
TRBV6-1	.	.	TRBJ1-3	TGTGCCAGCAGGCCCACAGGGAAGGGAGGAAACACCATATATTTT	CASRPTGKGGNTIYF
TRBV11-3	.	TRBD2	TRBJ2-2	TGTGCCAGCAGCGGGTCCCCTCTAGCGGGAGGTAACACCGGGGAGCTGTTTTTT	CASSGSPLAGGNTGELFF
TRBV5-4	.	TRBD1	TRBJ2-3	TGTGCCAGCAGCTTGCGGAACAGGGGGCGCGGAGATACGCAGTATTTT	CASSLRNRGRGDTQYF
TRBV6-4	.	.	TRBJ2-2	TGTGCCAGCAGGGGGAGCACCGGGGAGCTGTTTTTT	CASRGSTGELFF
TRBV6-1	.	.	TRBJ1-5	TGTGCCAGCAGTCCGGTTGGTCAGCCCCAGCATTTT	CASSPVGQPQHF